This T cell receptor beta chain was recovered during a study of blood T cell repertoires in COVID-19. Study at large: Whether acute or convalescent, the COVID-19 samples came from the United States, Italy and Spain. The cDNA or gDNA used as material had been derived from T cells, B-cell-depleted T cells, or PBMCs.

Per the study methods: Using reference gene primer amplification, nucleated cell counts were estimated. Only in-frame clones appear in the TCRdb table, and some are missing; sequencing was by immunoSEQ multiplex PCR. V, J and clone size are taken as reported in that table, and D and trimming were inferred from the DNA itself. The table lists 220,000 or so clones, about 94% of them singletons, with 0.8% to 1% in the top ten. This clone was seen just once. Sequencing was carried out using peripheral blood. This clonotype was obtained from a man aged 55 to 70 with COVID-19, enrolled during active disease.

CDR3 sequence: CASSPFSGSYEQYF. Written as DNA, the CDR3 is TGTGCCAGCTCACCATTTTCCGGCTCCTACGAGCAGTACTTC. The genes are TRBV18 and TRBJ2-7; D is unclear. CDR1 is KGHSH and CDR2 is LQKENI in the germline V gene. V was shortened by 2 bases and J by 0 bases, with 8 bases between the two germline ends. CDR3 size: 14 residues.